The rows below give T cell receptor beta chains drawn from one sample of a study of regulatory T cells in long-lasting Graves disease. TCRdb re-analysed the multiplex PCR reads in MiXCR, keeping a single row per CDR3 protein. The data show about 440,000 distinct CDR3 sequences, about 15% seen once. These same data were also listed under a study on T cells in Graves' hyperthyroidism and ophthalmopathy.

Here the sequenced sample was peripheral blood mononuclear cells (PBMCs), taken at new diagnosis, from a patient treated with antithyroid drugs. These receptors all come from a woman aged 30 to 39 with Graves disease. Each CDR3 is given with its conserved first and last residue. The D gene is left open where the match is weak. Size values are once, few and many counts, or a class for expanded clones, and some rows have none.

clone size	V gene	J gene	D gene	CDR3 protein	CDR3 DNA
NA	TRBV11-2	TRBJ2-7	NA	CASSFDGSYEQYF	TGTGCCAGCAGCTTTGACGGATCCTACGAGCAGTACTTC
many	TRBV11-2	TRBJ2-1	NA	CASALNEQFF	TGTGCCAGCGCCCTGAATGAGCAGTTCTTC
few	TRBV7-7	TRBJ2-5	TRBD2	CASSLSGGREETQYF	TGTGCCAGCAGCTTATCTGGCGGGAGAGAGGAGACCCAGTACTTC
NA	TRBV27	TRBJ1-5	NA	CASSLGAGGGIQPQHF	TGTGCCAGCAGTTTAGGGGCGGGGGGCGGAATCCAGCCCCAGCATTTT
few	TRBV20-1	TRBJ2-5	NA	CSARGQGPRGYQETQYF	TGCAGTGCTAGAGGCCAGGGACCGAGGGGATACCAAGAGACCCAGTACTTC
many	TRBV20-1	TRBJ2-7	NA	CSARDPQVRYEQYF	TGCAGTGCTAGAGATCCGCAGGTTAGATACGAGCAGTACTTC
few	TRBV27	TRBJ2-2	TRBD2	CASSLIVAGRTGELFF	TGTGCCAGCAGTTTAATTGTAGCGGGAAGGACCGGGGAGCTGTTTTTT
many	TRBV20-1	TRBJ2-5	TRBD2	CSARTSSGRVVETQYF	TGCAGTGCTAGAACCTCCTCCGGGAGGGTTGTCGAGACCCAGTACTTC
few	TRBV18	TRBJ2-5	NA	CASSPIRSSGQETQYF	TGTGCCAGCTCACCAATAAGGTCGAGCGGCCAAGAGACCCAGTACTTC
few	TRBV6-2/TRBV6-3	TRBJ2-1	NA	CASSTTDNNEQFF	TGTGCCAGCAGTACCACCGACAACAATGAGCAGTTCTTC
many	TRBV3-1	TRBJ2-1	NA	CASSQDFTEQGSLNEQFF	TGTGCCAGCAGCCAAGATTTCACAGAGCAGGGAAGTCTCAATGAGCAGTTCTTC
NA	TRBV20-1	TRBJ2-3	TRBD2	CSARGAMAGVLDTQYF	TGCAGTGCTAGAGGGGCCATGGCGGGAGTACTGGATACGCAGTATTTT
many	TRBV4-1	TRBJ2-1	NA	CASSQEYNEQFF	TGCGCCAGCAGCCAAGAATACAATGAGCAGTTCTTC
many	TRBV3-1	TRBJ2-5	TRBD2	CASSQALAELGETQYF	TGTGCCAGCAGCCAAGCCCTAGCGGAACTGGGAGAGACCCAGTACTTC
few	TRBV3-1	TRBJ1-5	TRBD1	CASSQGTGDQPQHF	TGTGCCAGCAGCCAAGGGACAGGGGACCAGCCCCAGCATTTT
many	TRBV12-3/TRBV12-4	TRBJ2-7	TRBD2	CASSKGLVEQYF	TGTGCCAGCAGTAAGGGACTAGTCGAGCAGTACTTC
NA	TRBV20-1	TRBJ2-7	TRBD1	CSACRDRHYEQYF	TGCAGTGCGTGCCGGGACAGGCATTACGAGCAGTACTTC
few	TRBV15	TRBJ2-1	TRBD2	CATSREGSGRKKNEQFF	TGTGCCACCAGCAGAGAGGGTAGCGGGAGGAAAAAAAATGAGCAGTTCTTC
many	TRBV7-9	TRBJ2-7	NA	CASSPPWPNSYEQYF	TGTGCCAGCAGCCCCCCTTGGCCCAACTCCTACGAGCAGTACTTC
NA	TRBV12-3/TRBV12-4	TRBJ1-3	TRBD1	CASSGQALSGNTIYF	TGTGCCAGCAGTGGACAGGCCCTCTCTGGAAACACCATATATTTT
many	TRBV11-2	TRBJ2-7	TRBD2	CASSPRGVNYEQYF	TGTGCCAGCAGCCCCCGGGGGGTTAACTACGAGCAGTACTTC
few	TRBV13	TRBJ2-7	TRBD2	CASSSIGLAGVVYEQYF	TGCGCCAGCAGCTCGATAGGACTAGCGGGAGTGGTCTACGAGCAGTACTTC
many	TRBV28	TRBJ2-3	NA	CASSDPPATDTQYF	TGTGCCAGCTCAGACCCCCCAGCAACAGATACGCAGTATTTT
NA	TRBV5-6	TRBJ2-7	NA	CASSLDTHEQYF	TGTGCCAGCAGCTTGGATACGCACGAGCAGTACTTC
few	TRBV6-1	TRBJ1-2	TRBD1	CASKGQGGGYTF	TGTGCCAGCAAGGGACAGGGGGGTGGCTACACCTTC
many	TRBV3-1	TRBJ1-1	NA	CASSQDRGIGTEAFF	TGTGCCAGCAGCCAAGATCGGGGGATTGGTACTGAAGCTTTCTTT
many	TRBV7-2	TRBJ1-2	NA	CASSLARGVGYGYTF	TGTGCCAGCAGCTTAGCTCGAGGGGTGGGCTATGGCTACACCTTC
NA	TRBV12-3/TRBV12-4	TRBJ1-1	NA	CASSLSSAAPRADTEAFF	TGTGCCAGCAGTTTATCGTCGGCAGCTCCAAGGGCTGACACTGAAGCTTTCTTT
NA	TRBV19	TRBJ1-5	NA	CAIQETPNQPQHF	TGTGCCATCCAAGAGACACCCAATCAGCCCCAGCATTTT
many	TRBV11-2	TRBJ2-5	NA	CASSLDSGGAETQYF	TGTGCCAGCAGCTTAGATTCCGGGGGCGCGGAGACCCAGTACTTC
NA	TRBV20-1	TRBJ2-3	TRBD2	CSATVIAGTSHGDTQYF	TGCAGTGCTACTGTAATAGCGGGAACTTCTCATGGGGATACGCAGTATTTT
NA	TRBV12-3/TRBV12-4	TRBJ1-1	NA	CASTRDPTEAFF	TGTGCCAGCACCCGGGATCCCACTGAAGCTTTCTTT
NA	TRBV11-2	TRBJ2-1	TRBD2	CASSLLGLAGGYNEQFF	TGTGCCAGCAGCTTACTTGGACTAGCGGGAGGGTACAATGAGCAGTTCTTC
NA	TRBV30	TRBJ2-7	NA	CAWSAGTEQYF	TGTGCCTGGAGTGCCGGGACAGAGCAGTACTTC
few	TRBV7-9	TRBJ2-7	TRBD2	CASSPRTSGRLSYEQYF	TGTGCCAGCAGCCCGCGGACTAGCGGGAGGCTCTCCTACGAGCAGTACTTC
many	TRBV12-3/TRBV12-4	TRBJ2-7	TRBD2	CASSSSAGTSGTPPREQYF	TGTGCCAGCAGTTCCAGTGCCGGGACTAGCGGGACCCCTCCTCGGGAGCAGTACTTC
NA	TRBV20-1	TRBJ1-5	TRBD1	CSAVGQGNQPQHF	TGCAGTGCTGTCGGACAGGGCAATCAGCCCCAGCATTTT
few	TRBV19	TRBJ1-5	TRBD1	CASSWDRVGNQPQHF	TGTGCCAGTAGCTGGGACAGGGTAGGAAATCAGCCCCAGCATTTT
many	TRBV2	TRBJ2-4	NA	CASSTNREEAKNIQYF	TGTGCCAGCAGTACAAACAGGGAAGAGGCCAAAAACATTCAGTACTTC
many	TRBV6-5	TRBJ1-2	NA	CASSYSERGLGYTF	TGTGCCAGCAGTTACTCCGAGCGGGGCCTTGGCTACACCTTC
many	TRBV7-3	TRBJ2-3	NA	CASSLIVSTTDTQYF	TGTGCCAGCAGCTTAATTGTTAGTACTACAGATACGCAGTATTTT
many	TRBV30	TRBJ1-6	NA	CAWSVDGTVNNSPLHF	TGTGCCTGGAGTGTGGACGGGACCGTTAATAATTCACCCCTCCACTTT
few	TRBV11-3	TRBJ2-3	TRBD2	CASRPSGSPADTQYF	TGTGCCAGCAGACCGAGCGGGAGCCCGGCAGATACGCAGTATTTT
many	TRBV2	TRBJ2-1	NA	CASTRARGEQFF	TGTGCCAGCACTCGTGCCAGGGGTGAGCAGTTCTTC